This T cell receptor (beta chain) was sequenced for a study of shared clonotypes between healthy human individuals. For the study at large: A couple of women and a few men aged 18 to 49 served as donors.

Germline V CDR1 and CDR2: KGHSH, LQKENI. With 6 bases removed from V and 0 bases from J, the gap between germline ends came to 18 bases. The CDR3 has 16 residues. A roughly 200 ng quantity of DNA, roughly 30,000 T cell genomes, went into the sorted-subset replicate PCRs. This table comes from immunoSEQ multiplex PCR, and its TCRdb copy is limited to in-frame clones, with some not included. This table holds over 1.4 million clones, roughly 96% found once. Study results and caveats: Shared clonotypes across all four donors exceeded non-shared ones in generation probability. Tissue TCR repertoires likely differ from these blood-only repertoires.

Note on this clone: Its specificity is unknown.

The chain employs TRBV18 and TRBJ2-7, with D tentatively TRBD2 (5 bases). The clonotype originates from a man between 25 and 39 years old in good health. Sequencing was carried out using naive CD4+ T cells sorted from blood. Stated subset: CD45RA+ positively selected. Written as DNA, the CDR3 is TGTGCCAGCTCGATGGCCGGGGTCCCGAGCTCCTACGAGCAGTACTTC. Amino acid sequence: CASSMAGVPSSYEQYF.